This paragraph reports one T cell receptor beta chain. Its antigen target is currently unknown. The input lacks base qualities; no much larger clone sits a single base away. These data originate in a study of identical twins (dated by TCRdb to the mid-2010s). General notes on the study: TCR alpha and beta repertoires from monozygotic twins, unrelated adults of various ages and cord blood were deep-sequenced to test whether fetal clonotypes persist. To rule out contamination, replicate twin experiments were performed at different times with different library preparation protocols.

The library came from 5' RACE. Sequencing instrument: Illumina HiSeq 2000. A universal primer binding site was introduced by template switching, and a unique molecular identifier was present in the final cDNA, enabling accurate counting of TCR cDNA molecules. Specific primers in the conserved constant-segment region were used to synthesize first-strand cDNA for the TCR alpha and beta chains. To control for contamination, each cDNA library was double barcoded with a SMART-Mk sample barcode plus Illumina barcodes. TruSeq adapter sequences and Illumina sample barcodes were added in two successive PCR steps. The Illumina HiSeq platform was used with custom primers to sequence TCR alpha and beta cDNA libraries. Under the source paper's analysis protocol: MiGEC processed the raw reads to extract unique molecular identifiers, while MiXCR was used to determine the CDR3 positions. For each individual, recombination models were inferred using an EM algorithm with the repgenHMM and IGoR tools. Shared clonotype analysis was performed with the tcR package in R, normalizing sharing by the product of cloneset sizes. Out-of-frame nonproductive sequences were analyzed to study raw recombination free of thymic and clonal selection effects. TCRdb redid the processing of the public reads, applying fastp at Q25 and MiXCR, and retained in-frame beta chains. Rows merge per CDR3 protein into single entries with the most common DNA and genes. The V and J calls shown here were made by TCRdb, not taken from the authors' results. The sample includes some 440,000 distinct CDR3 sequences, with roughly a quarter observed a single time. The ten largest clonotypes hold about 2.9% of the sample.

Every donor was a healthy Caucasian. Three pairs of female monozygotic twins, all aged roughly 18 to 29 years, made up the twin cohort. Positive isolation kits from Invitrogen were used to isolate the CD4+ and CD8+ T cell populations. The research as a whole found: Out-of-frame TCR alpha sequences shared between twins showed an excess of low generation-probability sequences compared with coincidental sharing between unrelated individuals. Because the same donors could not be followed over many years, the conclusions relied on cross-sectional statistical analysis. The excess sharing between twins in beta out-of-frame sequences was weaker because fewer shared sequences reduced the signal-to-noise ratio. Invariant T cells such as MAIT and iNKT could partly confound zero-insertion analyses, though diverse VJ usage argued against this for most clonotypes. Out-of-frame TCR alpha sharing in monozygotic twins was systematically underestimated by recombination models, whereas sharing between unrelated individuals was in agreement with the recombination models. Abundant cord blood beta clonotypes carried fewer insertions; young adult naive repertoires showed a weaker similar trend, while memory repertoires showed none.

The CDR3 starts with the cysteine, ends with the phenylalanine, and has 15 residues. Solely the CDR3 DNA is kept, with 45 bases framed from the first base. According to the germline V gene, CDR1 reads SGHRS and CDR2 reads YFSETQ. V is pared back by 0 bases and J by 4 bases, with 11 bases lying between the germline termini. The same specimen was also included in a second study, on T cells expressing NK-cell markers. The second study's authors report: Fewer than ten donors provided sorted CD3+CD56+NKG2C+, CD3+CD56+NKG2C- and CD3+CD56-NKG2C+ T-cell subsets, whose TCR beta-chain repertoires were profiled. Among the eight sequenced donors, seven were HCMV-seropositive and one was HCMV-seronegative. In several experiments an anti-gammadeltaTCR antibody was added to restrict sorting to alphabetaTCR-expressing T cells. In more than five donors, the dominant CD3+CD56+NKG2C+ clonotypes ranked among the top 10 CD8+ clonotypes, making up roughly 1.0-8% of CD8+ T cells. Those dominant clonotypes were again the most abundant among CD3+CD56-NKG2C+ cells in a few donors, at about 28.3-60.1%. Whether the expanded NKG2C-expressing T cell clones were specific for HCMV antigens remained unclear. The eight sequenced donors were randomly selected healthy volunteers, three men and five women. HCMV serostatus was determined by detecting HCMV-specific IgG in serum with a commercial ELISA kit. MIGEC was used to demultiplex reads and group reads by UMI, and MiTCR was used to assemble and quantify clonotypes. To remove erroneous sequences, TCR cDNA sequences were retained only when supported by two or more reads. The tcR package was used for downstream repertoire analysis, and clonotypes were matched between fractions using CDR3 nucleotide sequence together with V segment. VDJmatch was used to annotate antigen specificity against VDJdb, with one amino acid substitution allowed in CDR3.

This sequence originates from a young woman in good health. The sequenced sample was CD4+ T cells sorted from blood. The V and J segments used are TRBV5-1 and TRBJ1-3; the D segment could be TRBD1, given 5 matching bases. CDR3 protein: CASSLGQDKGNTIYF. The DNA sequence reads TGCGCCAGCAGCTTGGGTCAGGACAAGGGAAACACCATATATTTT.